A single sample gave rise to the 13 T cell receptor beta chains below, sequenced in a study of T-cell reconstitution after alpha-beta-depleted transplantation in children. Unique molecular identifiers were incorporated during preparation of the TCRbeta library. From the PCR reads, TCRdb called clonotypes with MiXCR, one entry per CDR3 protein. Of roughly 74,000 distinct CDR3 sequences detected, roughly 20% appear once; the ten largest clones hold 40% to 65%. The sequenced sample was PBMCs, mostly from graft donor cells, obtained 360 days after TCRalphabeta/CD19-depleted stem cell transplant. The receptors derive from a male patient aged 2-9 years who had a stem cell transplant for acute lymphoblastic leukemia, so the T cells may come from the graft donor.

This clonotype showed up just a few times. The chain joins TRBV4-1 to TRBJ1-1; the D is unclear. The CDR3 extends over 12 amino acids. Deletions cut 4 bases from V and 8 bases from J, with 11 bases between. Germline V gene sequence: CDR1 MGHRA, CDR2 YSYEKL. The CDR3 DNA sequence: TGCGCCAGCAGCCGCATTGGTAAAGAAGCTTTCTTT. Translated, it gives CASSRIGKEAFF.

The V and J genes are TRBV20-1 and TRBJ2-4, with D possibly matching TRBD1 (6 bases). V lost 0 bases and J 1 base, leaving 16 bases between the germline ends. Looked up from germline, CDR1 is DFQATT and CDR2 is SNEGSKA (reference sequence). CDR3 length equals 17 residues. The CDR3 nucleotides are TGCAGTGCTAGAGATCCCAACAGGGTCAAGGCCAAAAACATTCAGTACTTC. Translated, it gives CSARDPNRVKAKNIQYF.

The gene calls are TRBV7-9 and TRBJ2-3; either TRBD1 or TRBD2 may supply D (5 bases each). This CDR3 has 13 amino acids. In germline, CDR1 is SEHNR, CDR2 FQNEAQ (reference sequence). The V and J ends lost 2 bases and 6 bases respectively, with 9 bases between them. The CDR3 DNA follows: TGTGCCAGCAGCTTACCGGGGCTGGATACGCAGTATTTT. Translating gives CASSLPGLDTQYF.

This clonotype was seen only a few times. The CDR3 bases are TGTGCCAGCAGCTTAATTAATGATAACTATGGCTACACCTTC. It codes for CASSLINDNYGYTF. V gene TRBV5-5 combines with J gene TRBJ1-2, with D unclear. The CDR3 is 14 residues long. Trimming removed 2 bases at V and 1 base at J, with 9 bases between. Germline V lookup: CDR1 SGHKS, CDR2 YYEKEE (reference sequence).

The gene calls are TRBV11-3 and TRBJ2-7; D gene uncertain. This CDR3 comprises 14 residues. CDR1 is SGHNT, CDR2 YENEEA, per germline. V was clipped by 0 bases and J by 0 bases, with 6 bases between them. CDR3 DNA: TGTGCCAGCAGCTTAGAGCCGGCCTCCTACGAGCAGTACTTC. Translated, it gives CASSLEPASYEQYF.

This clonotype has ten or more counts. CDR3: CASSFPPQSLRDEQYF. As DNA, the CDR3 is TGTGCCAGCAGCTTTCCTCCACAGTCACTGCGGGACGAGCAGTACTTC. V and J are TRBV7-8 and TRBJ2-7, with D tentatively TRBD2 (5 bases). The CDR3 contains 16 residues. V lost 3 bases and J 5 bases, leaving 20 bases between the germline ends. The germline CDR1 and CDR2 sequences are SGHVS and FQNEAQ.

V and J are TRBV5-5 and TRBJ1-6; D call uncertain. V gave up 5 bases and J gave up 6 bases, with 12 bases separating them. The CDR3 sequence is 14 residues long. Germline CDR1 reads SGHKS; CDR2 reads YYEKEE (reference sequence). CDR3 protein: CASSSGRPNSPLHF. DNA of the CDR3: TGTGCCAGCAGTTCCGGACGGCCTAATTCACCCCTCCACTTT.

This chain connects TRBV9 to TRBJ1-6, with 9 bases that match TRBD1. Germline CDR1 reads SGDLS; CDR2 reads YYNGEE. CDR3 size: 14 residues. The trim removed 3 bases at V and 10 bases at J, leaving 5 bases unmatched. CDR3 residues: CASSGTGVRSPLHF. The CDR3 nucleotides are TGTGCCAGCAGCGGGACAGGGGTTAGGTCACCCCTCCACTTT.

This clonotype was counted between two and nine times. V gene TRBV28 combines with J gene TRBJ2-2; D is uncertain. The CDR3 sequence is 16 residues long. V was pared by 7 bases and J by 7 bases, with 22 bases between. CDR1 MDHEN and CDR2 SYDVKM come from the germline V gene. CDR3 nucleotide sequence: TGTGCCAGCACGAGTCCGTTGACAAGCTCAGGCGGGGAGCTGTTTTTT. Translating gives CASTSPLTSSGGELFF.

This chain joins TRBV30 and TRBJ2-7; no clear D gene. Germline assignment: CDR1 GTSNPN and CDR2 SVGIG (reference sequence). Trimming took off 4 bases at V and 0 bases at J, with 7 bases between the two ends. The length of the CDR3 is 12 residues. The CDR3 DNA is TGTGCCTGGAAGCTCTTCTCCTACGAGCAGTACTTC. Translating it yields CAWKLFSYEQYF.

The chain employs TRBV10-3 and TRBJ1-2; maybe TRBD1 (5 bases). Trimming stripped 8 bases from V and 1 base from J, with 14 bases between. Germline V gene data show CDR1 as ENHRY and CDR2 as SYGVKD. CDR3 length: 14 amino acids. The CDR3 nucleotides are TGTGCCATCGGTTCCAGGGTTATTAACTATGGCTACACCTTC. Its translation is CAIGSRVINYGYTF.

Ten or more counts support this clonotype. The CDR3, as DNA: TGCGCCAGCAGCTTCACCGGGACAAGTTTGGTCGAGCAGTACTTC. The encoded protein is CASSFTGTSLVEQYF. This chain links TRBV5-1 with TRBJ2-7; weak D call: TRBD1 (6 bases). Germline V lookup: CDR1 SGHRS, CDR2 YFSETQ. The V gene lost 2 bases and the J gene lost 6 bases, with 18 bases spanning the gap. The CDR3 covers 15 residues. Full variable domain (missing parts from reference TRBV5-1 and TRBJ2-7): KAGVTQTPRYLIKTRGQQVTLSCSPISGHRSVSWYQQTPGQGLQFLFEYFSETQRNKGNFPGRFSGRQFSNSRSEMNVSTLELGDSALYLCASSFTGTSLVEQYFGPGTRLTVT.

Concerning this clonotype: A junction boundary mismatches the germline segment, possibly from a read error. V and J are TRBV12-3 or TRBV12-4 and TRBJ1-2, with 9 bases identical to TRBD1. This CDR3 comprises 12 residues. CDR3 in DNA: TGTGCCAGCAGCCCTTGGACAGGGGCCCCCTACTTC. This sequence encodes CASSPWTGAPYF.